This is a list of T cell receptor beta chains from one sample in a study of neurological immune-mediated disorders. TCRdb recomputed calls from the 5' RACE reads with MiXCR, one row per CDR3 protein. The table lists roughly 52,000 distinct CDR3 sequences, just under 4% of them singletons. The sequenced material came from CD4+ T cells from blood. All receptors come from a woman aged 40 to 50 with multiple sclerosis. Both conserved end residues are part of each CDR3. The order of the fields is clone size, V gene, D gene, J gene, CDR3 DNA, CDR3 protein. D genes are given only for firm matches. Size tells how often a clone was seen (once, few, many) or the class of an expanded clone, and some rows leave it out.

clone_size: NA; v_call: TRBV7-2; d_call: TRBD2; j_call: TRBJ2-3; cdr3_nt: TGTGCCAGCAGCTTGGGACTAGGGACTGATACGCAGTATTTT; cdr3_aa: CASSLGLGTDTQYF
clone_size: many; v_call: TRBV7-9; d_call: NA; j_call: TRBJ1-1; cdr3_nt: TGTGCCAGCAGCCCACACGGCGATACTGAAGCTTTCTTT; cdr3_aa: CASSPHGDTEAFF
clone_size: many; v_call: TRBV6-5; d_call: NA; j_call: TRBJ2-2; cdr3_nt: TGTGCCAGCAGTATTACCGGGACCCCCGGCGCCGGGGAGCTGTTTTTT; cdr3_aa: CASSITGTPGAGELFF
clone_size: many; v_call: TRBV12-3/TRBV12-4; d_call: NA; j_call: TRBJ1-1; cdr3_nt: TGTGCCAGCAGTTTGGTCCAAGAAGCTTTCTTT; cdr3_aa: CASSLVQEAFF
clone_size: many; v_call: TRBV2; d_call: TRBD1; j_call: TRBJ2-7; cdr3_nt: TGTGCCAGCACCGTGGGGACAGGCAACTCCTACGAGCAGTACTTC; cdr3_aa: CASTVGTGNSYEQYF
clone_size: many; v_call: TRBV5-5; d_call: NA; j_call: TRBJ2-7; cdr3_nt: TGTGCCAGCAGCTTGTTTTCCTACGAGCAGTACTTC; cdr3_aa: CASSLFSYEQYF
clone_size: few; v_call: TRBV20-1; d_call: TRBD2; j_call: TRBJ2-7; cdr3_nt: TGCAGTGCTAGTCTAGCGGGGAGGTCCTACGAGCAGTACTTC; cdr3_aa: CSASLAGRSYEQYF
clone_size: many; v_call: TRBV20-1; d_call: NA; j_call: TRBJ2-7; cdr3_nt: TGCAGTGCTAGTCCAAGCTCCTACGAGCAGTACTTC; cdr3_aa: CSASPSSYEQYF
clone_size: many; v_call: TRBV24-1; d_call: NA; j_call: TRBJ2-7; cdr3_nt: TGTGCCACCCCCAGACAGTATTCCTACGAGCAGTACTTC; cdr3_aa: CATPRQYSYEQYF
clone_size: many; v_call: TRBV20-1; d_call: NA; j_call: TRBJ1-6; cdr3_nt: TGCAGTGCTAGCCAGGGGCCTTATAATTCACCCCTCCACTTT; cdr3_aa: CSASQGPYNSPLHF
clone_size: NA; v_call: TRBV6-6; d_call: NA; j_call: TRBJ2-1; cdr3_nt: TGTGCCAGCAGTTCCCTCGGACCCTCCCTTAGGGATGAGCAGTTCTTC; cdr3_aa: CASSSLGPSLRDEQFF
clone_size: many; v_call: TRBV3-1; d_call: NA; j_call: TRBJ2-1; cdr3_nt: TGTGCCAGCAGCCAAGAGACGGGGAAGCAGTTCTTC; cdr3_aa: CASSQETGKQFF
clone_size: many; v_call: TRBV2; d_call: TRBD1; j_call: TRBJ2-7; cdr3_nt: TGTGCCAGCCAAAGGGACAGGGACTACGAGCAGTACTTC; cdr3_aa: CASQRDRDYEQYF
clone_size: many; v_call: TRBV5-1; d_call: TRBD2; j_call: TRBJ2-1; cdr3_nt: TGCGCCAGCAGCTTGTCCAGACTAGCGGGGGGTGTCAATGAGCAGTTCTTC; cdr3_aa: CASSLSRLAGGVNEQFF
clone_size: many; v_call: TRBV5-1; d_call: TRBD1; j_call: TRBJ2-7; cdr3_nt: TGCGCCAGCAGCTTGTGGACAGGGTCCTACGAGCAGTACTTC; cdr3_aa: CASSLWTGSYEQYF
clone_size: many; v_call: TRBV20-1; d_call: NA; j_call: TRBJ1-2; cdr3_nt: TGCAGTGCTTGGACGGCCGGGAGTGGCTATGGCTACACCTTC; cdr3_aa: CSAWTAGSGYGYTF
clone_size: many; v_call: TRBV29-1; d_call: NA; j_call: TRBJ1-1; cdr3_nt: TGCAGCGTGGCGGGACTGACGATGAACACTGAAGCTTTCTTT; cdr3_aa: CSVAGLTMNTEAFF
clone_size: many; v_call: TRBV4-1; d_call: TRBD2; j_call: TRBJ2-5; cdr3_nt: TGCGCCAGCAGCCAAGATCCGGGACTAGTCCTTCAAGAGACCCAGTACTTC; cdr3_aa: CASSQDPGLVLQETQYF
clone_size: many; v_call: TRBV20-1; d_call: NA; j_call: TRBJ1-2; cdr3_nt: TGCAGTGCCTCTGCGGCCAGGAACTATGGCTACACCTTC; cdr3_aa: CSASAARNYGYTF
clone_size: many; v_call: TRBV7-9; d_call: TRBD1; j_call: TRBJ1-2; cdr3_nt: TGTGCCAGCAGCCCACAACAGGGGGCGAACGGCTACACCTTC; cdr3_aa: CASSPQQGANGYTF